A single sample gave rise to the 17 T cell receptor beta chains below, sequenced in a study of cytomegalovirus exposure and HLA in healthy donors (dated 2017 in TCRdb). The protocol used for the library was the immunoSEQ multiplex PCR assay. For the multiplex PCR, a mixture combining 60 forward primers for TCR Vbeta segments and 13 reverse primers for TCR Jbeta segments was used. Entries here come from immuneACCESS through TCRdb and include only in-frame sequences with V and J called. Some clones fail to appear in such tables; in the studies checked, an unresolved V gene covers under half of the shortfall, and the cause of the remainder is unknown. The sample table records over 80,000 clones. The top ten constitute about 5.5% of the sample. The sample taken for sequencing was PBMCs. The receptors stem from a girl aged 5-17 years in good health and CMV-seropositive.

This CDR3 is CAWSVASNQPQHF. For the CDR3, the DNA is TGTGCCTGGAGTGTGGCTAGCAATCAGCCCCAGCATTTT. V and J are TRBV30 and TRBJ1-5; no definite D call. Trimming pared 0 bases from V and 0 bases from J, leaving 3 bases between. The CDR3 loop spans 13 amino acids. Germline V gives CDR1 GTSNPN, CDR2 SVGIG (reference sequence).

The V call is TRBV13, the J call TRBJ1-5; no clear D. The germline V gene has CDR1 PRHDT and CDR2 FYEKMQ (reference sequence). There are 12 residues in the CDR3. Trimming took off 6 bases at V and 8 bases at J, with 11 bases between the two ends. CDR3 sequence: CASSHRGEPQHF. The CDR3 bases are TGTGCCAGCAGTCACCGGGGAGAGCCCCAGCATTTT.

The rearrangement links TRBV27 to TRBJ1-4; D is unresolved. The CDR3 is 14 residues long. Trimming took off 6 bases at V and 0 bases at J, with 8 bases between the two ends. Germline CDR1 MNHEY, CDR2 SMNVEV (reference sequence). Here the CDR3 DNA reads TGTGCCAGCAGGGCCAGAACAACTAATGAAAAACTGTTTTTT. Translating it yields CASRARTTNEKLFF.

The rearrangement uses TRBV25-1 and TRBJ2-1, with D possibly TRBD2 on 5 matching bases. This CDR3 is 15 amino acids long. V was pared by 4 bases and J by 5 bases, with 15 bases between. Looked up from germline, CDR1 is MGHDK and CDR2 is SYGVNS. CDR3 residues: CASSASRGRDNEQFF. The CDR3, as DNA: TGTGCCAGCAGTGCCAGCCGGGGTAGGGACAATGAGCAGTTCTTC.

CDR3 residues: CASSEAAAVDEQYF. Here the CDR3 DNA reads TGTGCCAGCAGTGAAGCTGCGGCTGTCGACGAGCAGTACTTC. The chain couples TRBV2 to TRBJ2-7; D remains unclear. The CDR3 has 14 amino acids. The germline CDR1 and CDR2 sequences are SNHLY and FYNNEI. V lost 0 bases, J lost 5 bases, and 11 bases lay in between.

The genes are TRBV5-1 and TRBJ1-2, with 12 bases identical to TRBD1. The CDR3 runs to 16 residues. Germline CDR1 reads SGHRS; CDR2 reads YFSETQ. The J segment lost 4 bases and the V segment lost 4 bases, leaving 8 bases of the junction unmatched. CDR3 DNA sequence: TGCGCCAGCAGCGCCGGGACAGGGGGCGCGAGCTATGGCTACACCTTC. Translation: CASSAGTGGASYGYTF.

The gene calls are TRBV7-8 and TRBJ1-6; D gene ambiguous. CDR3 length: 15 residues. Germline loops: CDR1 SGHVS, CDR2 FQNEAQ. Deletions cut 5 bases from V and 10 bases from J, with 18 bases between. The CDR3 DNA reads TGTGCCAGCAGCCCCCGAGGGCAGATTCGATCACCCCTCCACTTT. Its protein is CASSPRGQIRSPLHF.

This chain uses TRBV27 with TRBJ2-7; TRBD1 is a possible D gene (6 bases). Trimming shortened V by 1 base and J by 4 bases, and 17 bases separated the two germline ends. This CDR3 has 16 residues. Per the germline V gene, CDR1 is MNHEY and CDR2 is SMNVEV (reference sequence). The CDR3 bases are TGTGCCAGCAGTTTATGGCCGGGACAATCATATTACGAGCAGTACTTC. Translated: CASSLWPGQSYYEQYF.

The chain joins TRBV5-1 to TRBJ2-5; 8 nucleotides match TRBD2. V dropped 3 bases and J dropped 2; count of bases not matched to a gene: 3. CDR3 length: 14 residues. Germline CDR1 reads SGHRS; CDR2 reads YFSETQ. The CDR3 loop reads CASSSGGIQETQYF. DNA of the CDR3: TGCGCCAGCAGCTCGGGGGGGATACAAGAGACCCAGTACTTC.

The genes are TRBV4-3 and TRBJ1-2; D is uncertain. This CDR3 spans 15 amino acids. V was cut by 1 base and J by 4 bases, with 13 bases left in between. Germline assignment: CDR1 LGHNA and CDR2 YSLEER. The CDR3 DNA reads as TGCGCCAGCAGCCAAGGTACAGCCCGTAGCTATGGCTACACCTTC. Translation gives CASSQGTARSYGYTF.

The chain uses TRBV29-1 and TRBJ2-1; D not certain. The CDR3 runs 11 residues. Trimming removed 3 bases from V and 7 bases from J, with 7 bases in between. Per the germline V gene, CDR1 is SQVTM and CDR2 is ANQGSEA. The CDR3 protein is CSVERANEQFF. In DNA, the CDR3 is TGCAGCGTTGAGCGTGCGAATGAGCAGTTCTTC.

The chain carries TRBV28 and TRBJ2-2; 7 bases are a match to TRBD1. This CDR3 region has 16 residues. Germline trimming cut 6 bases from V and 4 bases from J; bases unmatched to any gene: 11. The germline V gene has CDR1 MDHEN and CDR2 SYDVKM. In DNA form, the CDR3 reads TGTGCCAGCAGGACCGGGACAGTTGTTTTCACCGGGGAGCTGTTTTTT. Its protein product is CASRTGTVVFTGELFF.

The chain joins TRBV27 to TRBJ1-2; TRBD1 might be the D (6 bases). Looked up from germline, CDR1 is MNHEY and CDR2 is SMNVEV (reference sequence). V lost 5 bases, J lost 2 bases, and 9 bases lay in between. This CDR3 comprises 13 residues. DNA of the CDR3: TGTGCCAGCAGTCCCCAGGGGAACTATGGCTACACCTTC. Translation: CASSPQGNYGYTF.

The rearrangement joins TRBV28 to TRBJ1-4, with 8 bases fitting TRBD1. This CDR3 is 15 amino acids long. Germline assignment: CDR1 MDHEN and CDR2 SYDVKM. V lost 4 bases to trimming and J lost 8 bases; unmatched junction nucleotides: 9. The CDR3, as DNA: TGTGCCAGCAGTTCCTGGACAGGGAAGTCCGAAAAACTGTTTTTT. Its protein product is CASSSWTGKSEKLFF.

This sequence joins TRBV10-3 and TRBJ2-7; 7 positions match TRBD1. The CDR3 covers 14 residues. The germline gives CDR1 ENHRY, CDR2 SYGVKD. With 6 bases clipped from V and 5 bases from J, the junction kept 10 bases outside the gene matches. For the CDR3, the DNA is TGTGCCATCAGCCGATTAACAGGGGCGGACGAGCAGTACTTC. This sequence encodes CAISRLTGADEQYF.

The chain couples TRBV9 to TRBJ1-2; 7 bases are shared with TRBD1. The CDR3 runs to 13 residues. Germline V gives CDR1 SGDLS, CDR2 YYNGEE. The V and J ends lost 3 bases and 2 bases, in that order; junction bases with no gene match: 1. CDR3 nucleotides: TGTGCCAGCAGCGCACAGGGGAACTATGGCTACACCTTC. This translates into CASSAQGNYGYTF.

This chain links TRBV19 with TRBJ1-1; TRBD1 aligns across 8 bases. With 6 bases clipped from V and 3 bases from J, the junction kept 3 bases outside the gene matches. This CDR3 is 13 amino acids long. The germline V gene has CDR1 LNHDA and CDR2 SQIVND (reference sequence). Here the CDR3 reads CASSTDRDTEAFF. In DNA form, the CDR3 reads TGTGCCAGTAGCACGGACAGGGACACTGAAGCTTTCTTT.